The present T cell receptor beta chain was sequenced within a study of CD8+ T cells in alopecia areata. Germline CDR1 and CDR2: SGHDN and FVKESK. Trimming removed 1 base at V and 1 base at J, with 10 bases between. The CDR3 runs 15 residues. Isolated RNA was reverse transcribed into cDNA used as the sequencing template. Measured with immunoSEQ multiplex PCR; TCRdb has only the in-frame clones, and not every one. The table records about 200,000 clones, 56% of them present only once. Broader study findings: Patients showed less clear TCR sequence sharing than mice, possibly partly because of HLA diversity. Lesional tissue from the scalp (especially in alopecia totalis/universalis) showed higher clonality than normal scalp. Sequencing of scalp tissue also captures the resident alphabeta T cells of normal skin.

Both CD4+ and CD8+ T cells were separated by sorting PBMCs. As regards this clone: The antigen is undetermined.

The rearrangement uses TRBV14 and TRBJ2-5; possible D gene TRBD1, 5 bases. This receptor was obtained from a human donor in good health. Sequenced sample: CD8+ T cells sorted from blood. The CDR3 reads CASSQGQMLQETQYF. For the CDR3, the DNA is TGTGCCAGCAGCCAAGGACAGATGCTCCAAGAGACCCAGTACTTC.